A selection of T cell receptor beta chains follows, all from one sample in a study of T cells and copy number aberrations in small-cell lung cancer. Clones were sequenced by immunoSEQ multiplex PCR, and TCRdb holds only the in-frame ones, with some missing. The table shows fewer than 9,500 clones, with 80% to 90% occurring only once. Sequencing used normal tissue next to the tumor. Receptors originate from a woman in her fifties or sixties with small cell lung cancer. Each CDR3 is given with its conserved first and last residue. Fields, in order: V gene, J gene, clone size, D gene, CDR3 protein, CDR3 DNA. The D gene is left open where the match is weak. Size is omitted from some rows. Given values are once, few, many or a class for expanded clones.

TRBV6-5	TRBJ1-1	NA	NA	CASSSHTQGGTEAFF	TGTGCCAGCAGTTCCCATACACAGGGTGGCACTGAAGCTTTCTTT
TRBV30	TRBJ1-1	once	NA	CACIREMNTEAFF	TGTGCCTGCATACGAGAAATGAACACTGAAGCTTTCTTT
TRBV4-3	TRBJ2-1	NA	NA	CASSQDGNRLNEQFF	TGCGCCAGCAGCCAAGATGGAAACCGCCTCAATGAGCAGTTCTTC
TRBV4-3	TRBJ1-3	NA	TRBD1	CASSQDYRGSGNTIYF	TGCGCCAGCAGCCAAGATTACAGGGGGTCTGGAAACACCATATATTTT
TRBV4-2	TRBJ2-1	NA	TRBD2	CASSQRSLGLAGENEQFF	TGTGCCAGCAGCCAACGGTCGCTGGGTCTAGCGGGAGAGAATGAGCAGTTCTTC
TRBV10-3	TRBJ2-7	NA	TRBD1	CAISDTLRDRDYEQYF	TGTGCCATCAGTGACACTCTCCGGGACAGAGACTACGAGCAGTACTTC
TRBV28	TRBJ1-1	NA	NA	CASSLDGVKTEAFF	TGTGCCAGCAGTTTAGATGGGGTCAAAACTGAAGCTTTCTTT
TRBV2	TRBJ1-1	NA	TRBD1	CASSYYRGRTNTEAFF	TGTGCCAGCAGTTACTACAGGGGGCGCACGAACACTGAAGCTTTCTTT
TRBV11-3	TRBJ2-7	NA	NA	CASSLISYEQYF	TGTGCCAGCAGCCTGATCTCCTACGAGCAGTACTTC
TRBV10-3	TRBJ1-4	once	NA	CAISDPRVDNEKLFF	TGTGCCATCAGTGATCCGAGAGTGGATAATGAAAAACTGTTTTTT
TRBV7-2	TRBJ2-7	NA	NA	CASSRGTISYEQYF	TGTGCCAGCAGCCGAGGGACGATCAGCTACGAGCAGTACTTC
TRBV9	TRBJ2-7	NA	TRBD2	CASSVAGGGSYEQYF	TGTGCCAGCAGCGTCGCGGGGGGGGGCTCCTACGAGCAGTACTTC
TRBV6-5	TRBJ1-1	few	NA	CASSITGRRNTEAFF	TGTGCCAGCAGCATTACGGGCAGGCGAAACACTGAAGCTTTCTTT
TRBV4-3	TRBJ1-2	NA	NA	CASSQERGTNYDYTF	TGCGCCAGCAGCCAAGAACGAGGAACTAACTATGACTACACCTTC
TRBV19	TRBJ1-1	NA	NA	CASWGGDTINTEAFF	TGTGCCAGTTGGGGGGGGGACACGATCAACACTGAAGCTTTCTTT
TRBV9	TRBJ1-1	large	NA	CASSPPPAEITEAFF	TGTGCCAGCAGCCCACCCCCGGCAGAGATCACTGAAGCTTTCTTT
TRBV5-8	TRBJ2-5	NA	NA	CASSLPFGSASQETQYF	TGTGCCAGCAGTCTCCCTTTTGGGTCGGCATCACAAGAGACCCAGTACTTC
TRBV6-4	TRBJ1-2	NA	TRBD1	CASSDSDAGGRNGYTF	TGTGCCAGCAGTGACTCTGATGCAGGGGGTCGGAATGGCTACACCTTC
TRBV2	TRBJ2-2	NA	TRBD1	CASRSTDRVIGELFF	TGTGCCAGCAGGAGTACGGACAGGGTAATCGGGGAGCTGTTTTTT
TRBV28	TRBJ1-1	once	NA	CASSLTGGLGDTEAFF	TGTGCCAGCAGTTTGACGGGGGGGTTAGGGGACACTGAAGCTTTCTTT
TRBV7-9	TRBJ2-1	NA	TRBD2	CASSSLAGGIDEQFF	TGTGCCAGCAGCTCACTAGCGGGAGGTATCGATGAGCAGTTCTTC
TRBV29-1	TRBJ2-3	NA	NA	CSGAGNTDTQYF	TGCAGCGGGGCAGGGAACACAGATACGCAGTATTTT
TRBV5-6	TRBJ1-5	NA	NA	CASSFRGQPQHF	TGTGCCAGCAGCTTTAGGGGTCAGCCCCAGCATTTT
TRBV9	TRBJ2-1	NA	TRBD2	CASSTSGSGYNEQFF	TGTGCCAGCAGCACGAGCGGGAGTGGTTACAATGAGCAGTTCTTC
TRBV27	TRBJ1-1	once	NA	CAGPNTEAFF	TGTGCCGGCCCGAACACTGAAGCTTTCTTT
TRBV4-3	TRBJ1-3	once	NA	CASSQRVAGGNTIYF	TGCGCCAGCAGCCAACGAGTGGCGGGGGGAAACACCATATATTTT
TRBV28	TRBJ2-7	NA	TRBD1	CASSSGQGVFYYEQYF	TGTGCCAGCAGTTCCGGACAGGGGGTCTTCTATTACGAGCAGTACTTC
TRBV5-4	TRBJ2-3	NA	NA	CASSTGTDTQYF	TGTGCCAGCAGTACAGGGACAGATACGCAGTATTTT
TRBV5-4	TRBJ2-1	NA	TRBD2	CASSFIAGRNNEQFF	TGTGCCAGCAGCTTCATAGCGGGAAGAAACAATGAGCAGTTCTTC
TRBV7-6	TRBJ2-3	once	TRBD2	CASSSHGWYSGRSLTDTQYF	TGTGCCAGCAGCTCCCACGGGTGGTATAGCGGGAGGTCCCTCACAGATACGCAGTATTTT
TRBV11-1	TRBJ2-3	NA	TRBD2	CASSLAGAGTDTQYF	TGTGCCAGCAGCCTAGCGGGAGCAGGCACAGATACGCAGTATTTT
TRBV14	TRBJ2-7	NA	TRBD1	CASSQGTGAYEQYF	TGTGCCAGCAGCCAAGGGACAGGCGCCTACGAGCAGTACTTC
TRBV6-5	TRBJ1-1	NA	NA	CASSFRGGTEAFF	TGTGCCAGCAGCTTTCGGGGAGGCACTGAAGCTTTCTTT
TRBV10-1	TRBJ2-3	NA	TRBD2	CASSGGRLDTQYF	TGCGCCAGCAGCGGCGGGAGACTGGATACGCAGTATTTT
TRBV10-3	TRBJ2-4	NA	TRBD1	CAISEGYGTGEMAKNIQYF	TGTGCCATCAGTGAGGGTTATGGGACAGGGGAAATGGCCAAAAACATTCAGTACTTC
TRBV29-1	TRBJ2-7	NA	NA	CSGRENTYEQYF	TGCAGCGGCAGGGAAAATACCTACGAGCAGTACTTC
TRBV11-2	TRBJ2-7	NA	TRBD2	CASSFGGSVYEQYF	TGTGCCAGCAGCTTTGGCGGGAGTGTCTACGAGCAGTACTTC
TRBV9	TRBJ2-7	NA	NA	CASSEGGGRSYEQYF	TGTGCCAGCTCCGAGGGGGGCGGGAGATCCTACGAGCAGTACTTC
TRBV5-8	TRBJ1-3	NA	NA	CASSLYWGGNTIYF	TGTGCCAGCAGCTTGTACTGGGGTGGAAACACCATATATTTT
TRBV7-2	TRBJ2-7	few	TRBD2	CAISRQSKSGRKSGEQYF	TGTGCCATCAGTAGACAGTCTAAAAGCGGGAGGAAAAGCGGCGAGCAGTACTTC
TRBV18	TRBJ2-5	NA	NA	CASSQPSGADITETQYF	TGTGCCAGCTCACAACCCTCAGGGGCAGACATCACCGAGACCCAGTACTTC
TRBV12-2	TRBJ1-2	NA	NA	CASRRKTYGYTF	TGTGCAAGTCGACGAAAGACCTATGGCTACACCTTC
TRBV11-3	TRBJ1-1	NA	NA	CASSLNTEAFF	TGTGCCAGCAGCCTGAACACTGAAGCTTTCTTT
TRBV4-1	TRBJ2-7	once	NA	CASSPDRRDGEQYF	TGCGCCAGCAGTCCCGACAGACGGGACGGCGAGCAGTACTTC
TRBV7-8	TRBJ1-2	NA	NA	CASSRGDGNYGYTF	TGTGCCAGCTCCCGGGGGGATGGGAACTATGGCTACACCTTC
TRBV2	TRBJ2-2	NA	TRBD2	CASFTGTTNTGELFF	TGTGCCAGTTTTACCGGGACTACAAACACCGGGGAGCTGTTTTTT